This T cell receptor beta chain was found in a study of OX40 agonist ivuxolimab in advanced cancers. At the level of the study: Eligibility admitted prior anti-PD-1, anti-PD-L1 or anti-CTLA-4 therapy; approximately 40% had some. Partial responses, seen in three patients, involved one hepatocellular carcinoma and two cutaneous melanomas.

There are 15 residues in the CDR3. J was trimmed by 2 bases and V by 2 bases; bases with no gene match: 1. Germline loops: CDR1 MRHNA, CDR2 SNTAGT. The protocol was immunoSEQ multiplex PCR, while the TCRdb copy is restricted to in-frame clones and leaves out a portion. The sample has 70,000 to 95,000 clones, around 94% seen once. In the case of this clone: The antigen is undetermined.

General study results and limits: At doses 0.1 to 3.0 mg/kg, CD4+ and CD8+ clones expanded. Among the lowest peripheral clonal expansion occurred in 0.1-3.0 mg/kg partial responders.

Sequenced here: CD4+ or CD8+ T cells sorted from blood, sampled in a trial of the OX40 agonist ivuxolimab. The chain has TRBV6-4 and TRBJ1-5, with 9 bases fitting TRBD1. This clonotype was sampled from an adult with an advanced solid tumor such as melanoma, head and neck, liver or kidney cancer. The CDR3 coding sequence is TGTGCCAGCAGTGACCGGACAGGGGGCAATCAGCCCCAGCATTTT. Its protein product is CASSDRTGGNQPQHF.